This T cell receptor beta chain was captured by sequencing in a study of OX40 agonist ivuxolimab in advanced cancers. At the level of the study: The study enrolled dose-escalation patients with hepatocellular carcinoma, melanoma, renal cell or head and neck cancer. Participants could have had prior anti-PD-1, anti-PD-L1 or anti-CTLA-4 therapy, and approximately 40% had some. Males comprised 70% to 90% of the group, whose mean age was 60 years (range roughly 20 to 85).

Worth noting for this clone: Its specificity is not known.

Clones were read by immunoSEQ multiplex PCR, and TCRdb kept only the in-frame ones, dropping some. The data show tens of thousands of clones, about nine tenths seen once. Germline CDR1 SEHNR, CDR2 FQNEAQ (reference sequence). Trimming removed 2 bases from V and 5 bases from J; junction bases left unmatched: 8. This CDR3 spans 16 amino acids. Study-wide findings and caveats: More expanded clones were seen, on average, in CD8+ T cells than in CD4+.

Source: CD4+ or CD8+ T cells sorted from blood, taken in a trial of the OX40 agonist ivuxolimab. This receptor was taken from an adult with an advanced solid tumor such as melanoma, head and neck, liver or kidney cancer. The V gene is TRBV7-9, the J gene TRBJ2-1, with TRBD2 matching over 8 bases. DNA for the CDR3: TGTGCCAGCAGCTTAAACCGCGGGGGGCGGAACAATGAGCAGTTCTTC. It translates to CASSLNRGGRNNEQFF.